Listed here are 23 T cell receptor beta chains from one sample, sequenced in a study of CD8+ T cells in alopecia areata. It was cDNA, reverse transcribed from extracted RNA, that served as the sequencing template. Data came from immunoSEQ multiplex PCR; TCRdb stores just in-frame clones and leaves some out. This sample carries roughly 60,000 clones, around 47% of them seen once, and the ten largest clones take roughly 47%. The sequenced material came from NKG2D-low CD8+ T cells sorted from blood. These TCRs come from a human donor with alopecia areata.

This clone was seen a handful of times. The chain couples TRBV5-1 to TRBJ2-6; 9 nucleotides align to TRBD1. V lost 4 bases, J lost 0 bases, and 8 bases stayed unmatched. The V gene's germline CDR1 is SGHRS and CDR2 YFSETQ. CDR3 length: 18 residues. For the CDR3, the DNA is TGCGCCAGCAGCATGCCCCTGGACAGGGGCTCTGGGGCCAACGTCCTGACTTTC. It encodes CASSMPLDRGSGANVLTF.

The V and J genes are TRBV7-8 and TRBJ2-3; a possible D gene is TRBD2 (6 bases). V was pared by 5 bases and J by 6 bases, with 18 bases between. Germline values: CDR1 SGHVS, CDR2 FQNEAQ. The CDR3 sequence is 15 residues long. The CDR3 DNA reads as TGTGCCAGCAGCCTCGCCCGGGGGTGGGTGGATACGCAGTATTTT. Residues: CASSLARGWVDTQYF.

The J gene is TRBJ2-3, the V gene TRBV19; no definite D call. Germline V gene data show CDR1 as LNHDA and CDR2 as SQIVND (reference sequence). Trimming shortened V by 5 bases and J by 4 bases, and 10 bases separated the two germline ends. The CDR3 length is 13 residues. CDR3 DNA: TGTGCCAGTAGTCTCCTGTGGGCAGATACGCAGTATTTT. It translates to CASSLLWADTQYF.

This chain uses TRBV4-3 with TRBJ2-1; D is undetermined. This CDR3 is 16 amino acids long. Trimming took 0 bases from V and 4 from J, leaving 13 bases between them. Germline V gives CDR1 LGHNA, CDR2 YSLEER. The DNA of the CDR3 is TGCGCCAGCAGCCAAGATCCTGGGTGGGGATACAATGAGCAGTTCTTC. Its translation is CASSQDPGWGYNEQFF.

This clone came up a few times. The CDR3 reads CSVEGQGARGYTF. The CDR3 nucleotides read TGCAGCGTTGAGGGACAGGGGGCGAGAGGCTACACCTTC. The chain links TRBV29-1 to TRBJ1-2; 12 bases are shared with TRBD1. V lost 3 bases to trimming and J lost 8 bases; unmatched junction nucleotides: 4. The CDR3 spans 13 residues. The germline V gene has CDR1 SQVTM and CDR2 ANQGSEA.

The J gene is TRBJ2-5, the V gene TRBV5-1; 8 bases are shared with TRBD2. The V gene end was trimmed by 1 base and the J gene end by 5 bases; junction bases not matched to a gene: 7. Germline V gene lookup returns CDR1 SGHRS and CDR2 YFSETQ. The CDR3 consists of 15 residues. The CDR3: CASSLYSGTAETQYF. Written as DNA, the CDR3 is TGCGCCAGCAGCTTGTATAGCGGGACGGCGGAGACCCAGTACTTC. Full variable domain (remainder filled in from reference TRBV5-1 and TRBJ2-5): KAGVTQTPRYLIKTRGQQVTLSCSPISGHRSVSWYQQTPGQGLQFLFEYFSETQRNKGNFPGRFSGRQFSNSRSEMNVSTLELGDSALYLCASSLYSGTAETQYFGPGTRLLVL.

The chain couples TRBV5-6 to TRBJ1-2; weak D call: TRBD1 (6 bases). Germline CDR1 and CDR2: SGHDT and YYEEEE. The CDR3 has 13 amino acids. Trimming shortened V by 3 bases and J by 4 bases, and 10 bases separated the two germline ends. In DNA, the CDR3 is TGTGCCAGCAGCTCTGGACAGTTCTATGGCTACACCTTC. Translating it yields CASSSGQFYGYTF.

V gene TRBV19 combines with J gene TRBJ2-7, with D perhaps TRBD2 (6 bases). Germline CDR1 reads LNHDA; CDR2 reads SQIVND (reference sequence). The CDR3 is made up of 15 amino acids. Trimming took off 6 bases at V and 7 bases at J, with 22 bases between the two ends. The CDR3 loop is CASSPAFGGTWEQYF. CDR3 sequence (DNA): TGTGCCAGTAGCCCGGCGTTTGGCGGGACCTGGGAGCAGTACTTC.

The rearrangement joins TRBV13 to TRBJ1-2, with 7 bases aligning to TRBD1. Per germline, CDR1 PRHDT and CDR2 FYEKMQ (reference sequence). V was clipped by 5 bases and J by 7 bases; unmatched bases: 7. The CDR3 sequence is 13 residues long. CDR3 in DNA: TGTGCCAGCAGCGTATCGACAGGGTTTGGCTACACCTTC. Its protein product is CASSVSTGFGYTF. Full variable domain (remainder filled in from reference TRBV13 and TRBJ1-2): AAGVIQSPRHLIKEKRETATLKCYPIPRHDTVYWYQQGPGQDPQFLISFYEKMQSDKGSIPDRFSAQQFSDYHSELNMSSLELGDSALYFCASSVSTGFGYTFGSGTRLTVV.

The rearrangement uses TRBV6-5 and TRBJ2-1, with TRBD2 identical over 10 bases. With V trimmed by 5 bases and J by 7 bases, 5 bases remained unmatched. Germline V gene data show CDR1 as MNHEY and CDR2 as SVGAGI. The CDR3 spans 14 residues. For the CDR3, the DNA is TGTGCCAGCAGTAGCGGGGGGGCCCGGAATGAGCAGTTCTTC. Its protein is CASSSGGARNEQFF.

The chain links TRBV5-1 to TRBJ2-1; 9 bases fit TRBD2. The CDR3 runs 18 residues. V lost 5 bases, J lost 0 bases, and 12 bases stayed unmatched. Germline V lookup: CDR1 SGHRS, CDR2 YFSETQ. The CDR3 loop is CASSFLASGVISYNEQFF. The CDR3 DNA sequence: TGCGCCAGCAGTTTTTTGGCTAGCGGGGTTATCTCCTACAATGAGCAGTTCTTC.

The V gene is TRBV27, the J gene TRBJ1-2, with D maybe TRBD1 (5 bases). CDR1 and CDR2 (germline): MNHEY, SMNVEV (reference sequence). The CDR3 totals 15 residues. The ends were cut back, 6 bases at V and 7 bases at J, with 21 bases in the middle. CDR3 region: CASRDGTAILSGYTF. Written as DNA, the CDR3 is TGTGCCAGCAGGGACGGGACGGCCATCTTGAGTGGCTACACCTTC.

A few counts support this clone. The J gene is TRBJ1-2, the V gene TRBV29-1, with 9 bases fitting TRBD1. After removal of 0 bases from V and 4 bases from J, the junction contained 3 bases not matched to a gene. The CDR3 extends over 14 amino acids. Germline CDR1 is SQVTM and CDR2 is ANQGSEA. This CDR3 reads CSVEDLGQGYGYTF. The CDR3, as DNA: TGCAGCGTTGAAGATCTGGGACAGGGCTATGGCTACACCTTC.

This chain links TRBV7-9 with TRBJ2-7, with D perhaps matching TRBD2 (6 bases). The CDR3 loop spans 13 amino acids. V lost 1 base and J 4 bases, leaving 8 bases between the germline ends. Germline V gene sequence: CDR1 SEHNR, CDR2 FQNEAQ (reference sequence). The CDR3 here is CASSLGGTYEQYF. In DNA, the CDR3 is TGTGCCAGCAGCTTAGGAGGGACTTACGAGCAGTACTTC.

This clone showed up just once. The chain is built from TRBV7-6 and TRBJ2-7; no definite D call. The CDR3 consists of 11 residues. The germline gives CDR1 SGHVS, CDR2 FNYEAQ. Trimming stripped 6 bases from V and 6 bases from J, with 9 bases between. The CDR3 sequence is CASSSFGEQYF. CDR3 DNA sequence: TGTGCCAGCAGTTCCTTCGGCGAGCAGTACTTC.

The chain couples TRBV7-2 to TRBJ1-3; unclear D gene. V was shortened by 1 base and J by 0 bases, with 4 bases between the two germline ends. The CDR3 spans 14 residues. Germline V gene data show CDR1 as SGHTA and CDR2 as FQGNSA. As DNA, the CDR3 is TGTGCCAGCAGCTTAGGACTCTCTGGAAACACCATATATTTT. It is translated as CASSLGLSGNTIYF.

This clone turned up a few times. The chain combines TRBV6-5 with TRBJ1-1; D remains unclear. V shed 7 bases and J shed 6 bases, with 9 bases lying between them. The CDR3 length is 11 residues. Per germline, CDR1 MNHEY and CDR2 SVGAGI. The CDR3 sequence: CASIRGPEAFF. CDR3 coding DNA: TGTGCCAGCATCCGAGGCCCTGAAGCTTTCTTT.

There are a few counts of this clone. The V and J genes are TRBV14 and TRBJ1-2, with unresolved D. With 4 bases removed from V and 10 bases from J, the gap between germline ends came to 13 bases. From germline, CDR1 is SGHDN and CDR2 FVKESK. The CDR3 sequence is 12 residues long. This chain's CDR3 is CASSLVGGDYTF. CDR3 sequence (DNA): TGTGCCAGCAGCCTAGTCGGCGGAGACTACACCTTC.

V is TRBV29-1 and J is TRBJ2-1; TRBD2 is a possible D gene (6 bases). Trimming shortened V by 8 bases and J by 6 bases, and 17 bases separated the two germline ends. The germline CDR1 and CDR2 sequences are SQVTM and ANQGSEA. The CDR3 has 13 amino acids. CDR3 region: CSLLGGSTNEQFF. CDR3 sequence (DNA): TGCAGCCTCCTCGGGGGAAGTACCAATGAGCAGTTCTTC.

This clone has a handful of counts. The chain uses TRBV27 and TRBJ2-7, with 10 nucleotides matching TRBD2. This CDR3 comprises 16 residues. V was clipped by 6 bases and J by 6 bases; unmatched bases: 14. CDR1 and CDR2 from the germline V gene are MNHEY and SMNVEV (reference sequence). The CDR3 sequence: CASRPDASGRRSEQYF. As DNA, the CDR3 is TGTGCCAGCAGACCGGACGCTAGCGGGAGAAGGTCCGAGCAGTACTTC.

The rearrangement joins TRBV7-3 to TRBJ2-5; D tentatively fits TRBD1 or TRBD2 (5 bases each). The CDR3 has 14 residues. The germline V gene encodes CDR1 SGHTA and CDR2 FQGTGA. Between the trimmed V and J ends, which lost 5 bases and 4 bases, there was a span of 14 bases. CDR3 in amino acids: CASSPGASPETQYF. Written as DNA, the CDR3 is TGTGCCAGCAGCCCCGGGGCTAGTCCAGAGACCCAGTACTTC.

CDR3 nucleotides: TGTGCCAGCAGCCAACTAGCTGATACCTACAATGAGCAGTTCTTC. Residues: CASSQLADTYNEQFF. The chain has TRBV6-4 and TRBJ2-1; D may be TRBD2 (6 bases). V was trimmed by 6 bases and J by 2 bases, leaving 14 bases between them. Germline loops: CDR1 MRHNA, CDR2 SNTAGT. The CDR3 extends over 15 amino acids.

This chain joins TRBV2 and TRBJ2-5, with TRBD2 identical over 7 bases. J was trimmed by 13 bases and V by 3 bases; bases with no gene match: 14. The CDR3 contains 14 residues. CDR1 and CDR2 from the germline V gene are SNHLY and FYNNEI. The chain's CDR3 is CASSETAGDIVPYF. The CDR3 DNA is TGTGCCAGCAGTGAGACCGCGGGGGATATAGTCCCGTACTTC.